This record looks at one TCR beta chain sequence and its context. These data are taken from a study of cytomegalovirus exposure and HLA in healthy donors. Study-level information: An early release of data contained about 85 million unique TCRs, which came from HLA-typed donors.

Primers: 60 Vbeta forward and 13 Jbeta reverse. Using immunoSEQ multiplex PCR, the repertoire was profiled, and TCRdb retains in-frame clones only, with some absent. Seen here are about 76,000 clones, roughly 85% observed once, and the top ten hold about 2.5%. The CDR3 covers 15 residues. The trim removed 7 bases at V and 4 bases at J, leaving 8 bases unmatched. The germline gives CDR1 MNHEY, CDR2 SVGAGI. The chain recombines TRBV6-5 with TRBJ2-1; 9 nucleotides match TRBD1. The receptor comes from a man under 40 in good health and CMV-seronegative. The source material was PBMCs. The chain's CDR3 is CASTDTGGGYNEQFF. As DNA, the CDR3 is TGTGCCAGCACCGACACAGGGGGCGGGTACAATGAGCAGTTCTTC.